These T cell receptor beta chains were read from a single sample in a study of T cell clones after liver transplantation. Clones were read by immunoSEQ multiplex PCR, and TCRdb kept only the in-frame ones, dropping some. The sample holds tens of thousands of clones, 65% to 85% seen once. The sample here was CD4+ T cells from blood, taken approximately 3.5 years after liver transplant. Receptor source: a human patient who received a liver transplant. Some of these T cells may belong to the graft donor. The CDR3 runs from the conserved cysteine through the conserved F or W.

cdr3_length	v_call	j_call	cdr3_aa
14	TRBV5-1	TRBJ2-2	CASSLRTGTGELFF
15	TRBV11-2	TRBJ1-2	CASSRGTGGNYGYTF
14	TRBV9	TRBJ2-3	CASSPRTGTDTQYF
16	TRBV5-6	TRBJ1-1	CASSSTGGQFNTETFF
14	TRBV5-8	TRBJ1-4	CASTPWQGGEKLFF
13	TRBV27	TRBJ2-7	CASSQPNTYEQYF
12	TRBV28	TRBJ2-5	CASSWGLETQYF
16	TRBV7-9	TRBJ2-7	CASSPKGAEVRDEQYF
16	TRBV9	TRBJ1-2	CASSVGGTEGNYGYTF
15	TRBV19	TRBJ2-1	CASTPWASDGLGQFF
17	TRBV7-3	TRBJ2-3	CASSLVPTGVYTDTQYF
13	TRBV5-4	TRBJ2-2	CASSLDRTGELFF
14	TRBV28	TRBJ2-7	CASSLWTGRYEQYF
11	TRBV28	TRBJ2-1	CASSLNDEQFF
19	TRBV19	TRBJ2-6	CASSNLGVSGSSGANVLTF
12	TRBV9	TRBJ1-2	CASSPGGYGYTF
17	TRBV5-1	TRBJ2-5	CASSVGLAGGPGETQYF
13	TRBV10-3	TRBJ1-1	CAIGRGSNTEAFF
14	TRBV28	TRBJ1-1	CASIRTGRNTEAFF
14	TRBV2	TRBJ2-2	CASSVLTGAGELFF